This T cell receptor (beta chain) originates from a study of cytomegalovirus exposure and HLA in healthy donors. Turning to the study itself: The same platform used for the 650 to 850 first-cohort repertoires was also used for the 100 to 150 validation repertoires, as a later analysis reported. The study's findings and limits: Some public TCRs appeared in many individuals, while most sequences were rare. The study listed around 150 cytomegalovirus-associated TCR beta chains.

CDR1 is SNHLY, CDR2 FYNNEI, per germline. V lost 5 bases and J 1 base, leaving 8 bases between the germline ends. This CDR3 is 14 amino acids long. The validation cohort, a group of 90 to 150 subjects, included the donors and was separate from the roughly 620-subject first cohort. To note about this clone: The target antigen is unknown.

Only in-frame clones appear in the TCRdb table, and some are missing; sequencing was by immunoSEQ multiplex PCR. The data contain around 50,000 clones, 80% to 95% of them singletons. This clonotype originated in a woman aged 18-30 years in good health and CMV-seronegative. Sequenced material: PBMCs. This rearrangement joins TRBV2 to TRBJ2-2; D remains unclear. The CDR3 sequence is CASSPNRNTGELFF. DNA for the CDR3: TGTGCCAGCAGTCCTAATAGGAACACCGGGGAGCTGTTTTTT.